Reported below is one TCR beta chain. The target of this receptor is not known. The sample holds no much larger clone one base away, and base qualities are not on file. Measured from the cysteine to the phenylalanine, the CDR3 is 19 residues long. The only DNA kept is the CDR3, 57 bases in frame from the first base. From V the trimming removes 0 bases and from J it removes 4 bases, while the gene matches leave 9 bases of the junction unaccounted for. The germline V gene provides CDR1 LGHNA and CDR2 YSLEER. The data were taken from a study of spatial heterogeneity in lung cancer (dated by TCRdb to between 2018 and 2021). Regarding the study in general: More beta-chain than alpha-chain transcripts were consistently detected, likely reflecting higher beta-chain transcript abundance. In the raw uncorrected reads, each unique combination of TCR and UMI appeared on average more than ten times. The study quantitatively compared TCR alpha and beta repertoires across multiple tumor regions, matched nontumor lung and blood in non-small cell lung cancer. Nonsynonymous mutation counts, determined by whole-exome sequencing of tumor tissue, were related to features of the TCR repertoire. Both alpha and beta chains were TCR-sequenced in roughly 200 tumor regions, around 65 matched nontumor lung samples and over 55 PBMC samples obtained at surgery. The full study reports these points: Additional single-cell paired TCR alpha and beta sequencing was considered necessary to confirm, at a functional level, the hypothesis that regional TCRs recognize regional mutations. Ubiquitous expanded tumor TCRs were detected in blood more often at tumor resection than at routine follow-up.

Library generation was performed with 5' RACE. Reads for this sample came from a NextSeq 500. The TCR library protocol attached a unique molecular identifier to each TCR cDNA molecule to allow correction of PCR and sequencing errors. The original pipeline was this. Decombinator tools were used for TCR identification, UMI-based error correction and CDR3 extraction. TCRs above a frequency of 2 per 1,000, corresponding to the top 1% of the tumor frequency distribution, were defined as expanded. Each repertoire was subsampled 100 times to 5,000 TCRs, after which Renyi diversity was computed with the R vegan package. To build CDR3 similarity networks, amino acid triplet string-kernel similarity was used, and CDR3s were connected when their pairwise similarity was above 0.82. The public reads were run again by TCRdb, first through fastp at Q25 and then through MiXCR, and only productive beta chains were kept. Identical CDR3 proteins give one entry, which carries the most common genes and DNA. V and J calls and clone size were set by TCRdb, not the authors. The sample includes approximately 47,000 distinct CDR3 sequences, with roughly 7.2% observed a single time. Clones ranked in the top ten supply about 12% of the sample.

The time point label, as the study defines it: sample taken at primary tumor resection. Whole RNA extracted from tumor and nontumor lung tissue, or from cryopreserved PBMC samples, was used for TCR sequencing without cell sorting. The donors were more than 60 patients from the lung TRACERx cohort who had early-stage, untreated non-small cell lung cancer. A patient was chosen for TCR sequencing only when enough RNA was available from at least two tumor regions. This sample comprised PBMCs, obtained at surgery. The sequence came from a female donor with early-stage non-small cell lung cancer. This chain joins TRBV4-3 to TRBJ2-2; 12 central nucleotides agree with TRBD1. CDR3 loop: CASSQDLGGQGARTGELFF. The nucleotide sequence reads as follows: TGCGCCAGCAGCCAAGATCTCGGGGGACAGGGGGCCCGCACCGGGGAGCTGTTTTTT.